Below, 32 T cell receptor beta chains from the same sample are listed, as sequenced in a study of Tregs in tolerant kidney transplant recipients. What these receptors recognize is not known. Method: immunoSEQ multiplex PCR; TCRdb's copy keeps in-frame clones and lacks some. The table lists just under 45,000 clones, over 95% of them singletons, with roughly 0.34% in the top ten. The specimen was Tregs from blood cultured with allogeneic cells. The source of these receptors is a human donor in good health.

This rearrangement joins TRBV19 to TRBJ2-3, with a possible D match to TRBD2 (6 bases). Germline V lookup: CDR1 LNHDA, CDR2 SQIVND (reference sequence). Trimming took 6 bases from V and 4 from J, leaving 17 bases between them. The CDR3 spans 15 residues. The CDR3: CASSSPGTRSDTQYF. For the CDR3, the DNA is TGTGCCAGTAGCTCCCCGGGGACTCGCTCAGATACGCAGTATTTT.

The chain carries TRBV5-1 and TRBJ2-7; 7 positions match TRBD2. Germline trimming cut 7 bases from V and 1 base from J; bases unmatched to any gene: 11. The CDR3 sequence is 15 residues long. Germline V CDR1 and CDR2: SGHRS, YFSETQ. This CDR3 reads CASGLGGSGSYEQYF. DNA for the CDR3: TGCGCCAGCGGACTCGGGGGTAGCGGGTCCTACGAGCAGTACTTC.

The rearrangement joins TRBV29-1 to TRBJ2-4, with D perhaps TRBD1 or TRBD2 (5 bases each). Germline CDR1 reads SQVTM; CDR2 reads ANQGSEA. The length of the CDR3 is 14 residues. V dropped 2 bases and J dropped 1 base, with 9 bases sitting between them. CDR3: CSVERWGAKNIQYF. CDR3 coding DNA: TGCAGCGTTGAACGGTGGGGGGCCAAAAACATTCAGTACTTC.

This chain joins TRBV11-3 and TRBJ1-1, with a tentative D call TRBD1 (6 bases). With 4 bases removed from V and 9 bases from J, the gap between germline ends came to 12 bases. Looked up from germline, CDR1 is SGHNT and CDR2 is YENEEA. The CDR3 consists of 12 residues. The CDR3 DNA follows: TGTGCCAGCAGCTCGAATCGGGACAAAGCTTTCTTT. Translating it yields CASSSNRDKAFF. The full variable domain, with the rest looked up from reference TRBV11-3 and TRBJ1-1, is EAGVVQSPRYKIIEKKQPVAFWCNPISGHNTLYWYLQNLGQGPELLIRYENEEAVDDSQLPKDRFSAERLKGVDSTLKIQPAELGDSAVYLCASSSNRDKAFFGQGTRLTVV.

This clone appeared a few times. This sequence joins TRBV2 and TRBJ1-2; TRBD1 agrees at 9 bases. CDR1 is SNHLY and CDR2 is FYNNEI in the germline V gene. This CDR3 is 12 amino acids long. Trimming at V came to 8 bases and at J to 7 bases, leaving 5 bases not matched to a gene. The CDR3 sequence: CASGQGRSGYTF. In nucleotides, the CDR3 is TGTGCCAGCGGACAGGGGAGGTCTGGCTACACCTTC.

The chain is built from TRBV7-9 and TRBJ2-2, with D perhaps given as TRBD1 or TRBD2 (5 bases each). V lost 5 bases, J lost 3 bases, and 16 bases lay in between. Per germline, CDR1 SEHNR and CDR2 FQNEAQ (reference sequence). The CDR3 covers 16 residues. The CDR3 nucleotides read TGTGCCAGCAGCGCCCGAGGGCAGGGAGACACCGGGGAGCTGTTTTTT. Translation gives CASSARGQGDTGELFF.

The chain has TRBV4-1 and TRBJ2-7; 12 bases are shared with TRBD2. V shed 7 bases, J shed 1 base, and the junction held 5 bases outside the gene matches. Looked up from germline, CDR1 is MGHRA and CDR2 is YSYEKL. This CDR3 is built from 15 residues. CDR3 in DNA: TGCGCCAGCACCCAGACTAGCGGGGGATCCTACGAGCAGTACTTC. As protein: CASTQTSGGSYEQYF.

The rearrangement joins TRBV9 to TRBJ1-2; 7 bases map to TRBD1. The V gene end was trimmed by 3 bases and the J gene end by 4 bases; junction bases not matched to a gene: 9. Per germline, CDR1 SGDLS and CDR2 YYNGEE. The CDR3 has 15 residues. DNA for the CDR3: TGTGCCAGCAGCGGCGGGACAGTGGCGATCTATGGCTACACCTTC. Protein sequence: CASSGGTVAIYGYTF.

The rearrangement links TRBV2 to TRBJ1-3; TRBD1 matches at 9 bases. The germline V gene has CDR1 SNHLY and CDR2 FYNNEI. V trimming: 6 bases; J trimming: 3 bases; junction bases outside the gene matches: 3. The CDR3 runs 14 residues. This CDR3 reads CASSGQGIGNTIYF. DNA of the CDR3: TGTGCCAGCAGCGGACAGGGGATTGGAAACACCATATATTTT. The variable domain in full, completed from reference TRBV2 and TRBJ1-3, reads EPEVTQTPSHQVTQMGQEVILRCVPISNHLYFYWYRQILGQKVEFLVSFYNNEISEKSEIFDDQFSVERPDGSNFTLKIRSTKLEDSAMYFCASSGQGIGNTIYFGEGSWLTVV.

This rearrangement joins TRBV9 to TRBJ2-7; 9 bases line up with TRBD2. Germline V gene data show CDR1 as SGDLS and CDR2 as YYNGEE. The CDR3 has 14 residues. Trimming cost V 4 bases and J 4 bases; bases outside gene matches: 6. CDR3 protein: CASSLGGLAYEQYF. The CDR3 DNA is TGTGCCAGCAGCCTCGGGGGACTAGCATACGAGCAGTACTTC.

This clone has just one count. V is TRBV18 and J is TRBJ2-1; D is unclear. The CDR3 totals 14 residues. V gave up 3 bases and J gave up 8 bases, with 14 bases separating them. Germline V CDR1 and CDR2: KGHSH, LQKENI. CDR3 sequence reads: CASSPQLGFHEQFF. CDR3 sequence (DNA): TGTGCCAGCTCACCTCAGTTAGGGTTTCATGAGCAGTTCTTC.

The chain joins TRBV30 to TRBJ1-6, with 9 bases aligning to TRBD1. J was trimmed by 7 bases and V by 2 bases; bases with no gene match: 6. This CDR3 is 15 amino acids long. Germline lookup yields CDR1 GTSNPN and CDR2 SVGIG (reference sequence). CDR3 DNA sequence: TGTGCCTGGAGTTTTTGGACAGGGGTCAATTCACCCCTCCACTTT. This translates into CAWSFWTGVNSPLHF. The entire variable domain, with the rest obtained from reference TRBV30 and TRBJ1-6, is as follows: SQTIHQWPATLVQPVGSPLSLECTVEGTSNPNLYWYRQAAGRGLQLLFYSVGIGQISSEVPQNLSASRPQDRQFILSSKKLLLSDSGFYLCAWSFWTGVNSPLHFGNGTRLTVT.

The chain uses TRBV5-1 and TRBJ2-2, with D tentatively TRBD2 (5 bases). Per germline, CDR1 SGHRS and CDR2 YFSETQ. The V gene lost 3 bases and the J gene lost 5 bases, with 8 bases spanning the gap. This CDR3 is built from 13 residues. CDR3 nucleotides: TGCGCCAGCAGCTCACCGGGGACCGGGGAGCTGTTTTTT. It translates to CASSSPGTGELFF.

The chain links TRBV7-9 to TRBJ1-4; 8 bases fit TRBD1. The CDR3 has 16 amino acids. J lost 6 bases, V lost 4 bases, and 10 bases had no gene match. Germline-derived CDR1 and CDR2 are SEHNR and FQNEAQ (reference sequence). CDR3 loop: CASSYKPGTGYEKLFF. CDR3 bases: TGTGCCAGCAGCTACAAGCCCGGGACAGGCTATGAAAAACTGTTTTTT.

V and J are TRBV18 and TRBJ1-4, with D possibly matching TRBD1 (6 bases). The CDR3 has 13 residues. From germline, CDR1 is KGHSH and CDR2 LQKENI. Trimming pared 2 bases from V and 6 bases from J, leaving 7 bases between. Here the CDR3 reads CASSPRTDEKLFF. The CDR3 coding sequence is TGTGCCAGCTCACCAAGGACAGATGAAAAACTGTTTTTT.

Of note for this clone: Other DNA sequences from this sample encode an identical CDR3 as well. V and J are TRBV6-1 and TRBJ1-5; D is uncertain. Germline-derived CDR1 and CDR2 are MNHNS and SASEGT. The germline V and J ends were trimmed by 4 bases and 7 bases, with 20 bases remaining between them. The CDR3 has 16 amino acids. CDR3: CASSVVSVGPRQPQHF. The CDR3 nucleotides read TGTGCCAGCAGTGTGGTCTCGGTCGGACCGAGGCAGCCCCAGCATTTT.

The chain combines TRBV5-1 with TRBJ1-1; a possible D gene is TRBD1 (6 bases). The CDR3 loop spans 15 amino acids. Germline CDR1 reads SGHRS; CDR2 reads YFSETQ. With 0 bases removed from V and 3 bases from J, the gap between germline ends came to 12 bases. The CDR3 sequence: CASSLEGGADTEAFF. The DNA for the CDR3 is TGCGCCAGCAGCTTGGAAGGGGGGGCTGACACTGAAGCTTTCTTT.

The chain combines TRBV27 with TRBJ2-1; 11 nucleotides line up with TRBD1. After removal of 6 bases from V and 4 bases from J, the junction contained 8 bases not matched to a gene. CDR3 length: 16 amino acids. Looked up from germline, CDR1 is MNHEY and CDR2 is SMNVEV (reference sequence). The CDR3 spells CASRRTGGSLYNEQFF. CDR3 in DNA: TGTGCCAGCAGGCGGACAGGGGGCAGCCTTTACAATGAGCAGTTCTTC.

The chain has TRBV6-5 and TRBJ1-1; D gene unclear. This CDR3 is 15 amino acids long. The germline V gene has CDR1 MNHEY and CDR2 SVGAGI. The V and J ends lost 2 bases and 4 bases respectively, with 14 bases between them. CDR3 sequence reads: CASSYIPGRGTEAFF. CDR3 in DNA: TGTGCCAGCAGTTACATCCCGGGCCGAGGCACTGAAGCTTTCTTT.

CDR3 residues: CASSQESLGREKLFF. CDR3 nucleotides: TGTGCCAGCAGCCAAGAGAGCCTCGGGAGGGAAAAACTGTTTTTT. The chain carries TRBV4-2 and TRBJ1-4; D is undetermined. V was shortened by 0 bases and J by 8 bases, with 13 bases between the two germline ends. This CDR3 comprises 15 residues. Germline V gene lookup returns CDR1 LGHNA and CDR2 YNFKEQ.

The J gene is TRBJ2-7, the V gene TRBV5-4; D is uncertain. Trimming removed 3 bases from V and 0 bases from J, with 4 bases in between. The CDR3 is 12 amino acids. Germline V gene sequence: CDR1 SGHNT, CDR2 YYREEE (reference sequence). The CDR3 DNA reads as TGTGCCAGCAGCTCGCCCTCCTACGAGCAGTACTTC. The encoded protein is CASSSPSYEQYF.

This clone occurred once. This chain joins TRBV4-2 and TRBJ2-6; TRBD1 matches at 10 bases. CDR1 LGHNA and CDR2 YNFKEQ come from the germline V gene. This CDR3 comprises 19 residues. V lost 4 bases and J lost 3; bases outside the gene matches: 12. DNA of the CDR3: TGTGCCAGCAGCCGCCCAATTGGGACAGGGGAGGGTGGGGCCAACGTCCTGACTTTC. As protein: CASSRPIGTGEGGANVLTF.

The CDR3 DNA follows: TGTGCCAGCTCACCACAAACAGGCCGTGGAAACACCATATATTTT. Its translation: CASSPQTGRGNTIYF. The chain uses TRBV18 and TRBJ1-3, with a weak D call TRBD1 (5 bases). CDR3 size: 15 residues. The germline V gene has CDR1 KGHSH and CDR2 LQKENI. V gave up 1 base and J gave up 3 bases, with 10 bases separating them.

This sequence joins TRBV7-2 and TRBJ2-5, with D hard to call. This CDR3 has 13 residues. Germline lookup yields CDR1 SGHTA and CDR2 FQGNSA. Between the trimmed V and J ends, which lost 1 base and 5 bases, there was a span of 8 bases. Here the CDR3 reads CASSLGRLETQYF. The DNA of the CDR3 is TGTGCCAGCAGCTTAGGACGGCTCGAGACCCAGTACTTC.

This clone appeared a single time. This chain connects TRBV7-9 to TRBJ2-3; D is ambiguous. The CDR3 loop spans 13 amino acids. V was cut by 8 bases and J by 0 bases, with 9 bases left in between. Germline CDR1 and CDR2: SEHNR and FQNEAQ (reference sequence). The CDR3 nucleotides are TGTGCCAGCCATCCCGGAAGCACAGATACGCAGTATTTT. Translation: CASHPGSTDTQYF.

The rearrangement joins TRBV18 to TRBJ1-2; weak D call: TRBD1 (5 bases). V lost 3 bases and J lost 0, with 8 bases in between. Germline assignment: CDR1 KGHSH and CDR2 LQKENI. CDR3 length equals 14 residues. Written as DNA, the CDR3 is TGTGCCAGCTCACCTGGACAAGCTAACTATGGCTACACCTTC. This encodes CASSPGQANYGYTF.

This clone was seen only once. This chain connects TRBV5-1 to TRBJ1-2; 10 nucleotides align to TRBD1. The CDR3 extends over 14 amino acids. Trimming cost V 3 bases and J 6 bases; bases outside gene matches: 5. Germline V gene data show CDR1 as SGHRS and CDR2 as YFSETQ. In nucleotides, the CDR3 is TGCGCCAGCAGCTCCGGGACAGGGGCAGATGGCTACACCTTC. As protein: CASSSGTGADGYTF.

This chain joins TRBV6-6 and TRBJ2-3; 7 bases line up with TRBD1. Germline-derived CDR1 and CDR2 are MNHNY and SVGAGI (reference sequence). The CDR3 runs 16 residues. V gave up 5 bases and J gave up 2 bases; unmatched junction bases: 10. Here the CDR3 DNA reads TGTGCCAGCAGTCCGGGGACAGTTTATACCACAGATACGCAGTATTTT. Encoded protein: CASSPGTVYTTDTQYF.

The gene calls are TRBV18 and TRBJ2-3; D is possibly TRBD1 or TRBD2 (5 bases each). The CDR3 length is 15 residues. V was cut by 6 bases and J by 0 bases, with 13 bases left in between. Germline V gene lookup returns CDR1 KGHSH and CDR2 LQKENI. The CDR3 nucleotides read TGTGCCAGCTCGCCTGGGACGGTCAGCACAGATACGCAGTATTTT. This encodes CASSPGTVSTDTQYF. Filled out from reference TRBV18 and TRBJ2-3, the complete variable domain reads NAGVMQNPRHLVRRRGQEARLRCSPMKGHSHVYWYRQLPEEGLKFMVYLQKENIIDESGMPKERFSAEFPKEGPSILRIQQVVRGDSAAYFCASSPGTVSTDTQYFGPGTRLTVL.

This chain links TRBV4-2 with TRBJ2-7; TRBD2 agrees at 14 bases. J was trimmed by 1 base and V by 4 bases; bases with no gene match: 6. The CDR3 covers 17 residues. The germline gives CDR1 LGHNA, CDR2 YNFKEQ. As DNA, the CDR3 is TGTGCCAGCAGCCTCGGGACTAGCGGGAGAGCGTCCTACGAGCAGTACTTC. Its translation: CASSLGTSGRASYEQYF.

The chain joins TRBV9 to TRBJ2-7, with TRBD2 matching over 9 bases. Germline CDR1 reads SGDLS; CDR2 reads YYNGEE. The J segment lost 5 bases and the V segment lost 3 bases, leaving 3 bases of the junction unmatched. This CDR3 is built from 13 residues. The CDR3 DNA is TGTGCCAGCAGCGATAGCGGGAGTAACGAGCAGTACTTC. Its translation is CASSDSGSNEQYF. The whole variable domain, remainder taken from reference TRBV9 and TRBJ2-7, is DSGVTQTPKHLITATGQRVTLRCSPRSGDLSVYWYQQSLDQGLQFLIQYYNGEERAKGNILERFSAQQFPDLHSELNLSSLELGDSALYFCASSDSGSNEQYFGPGTRLTVT.

This sequence joins TRBV29-1 and TRBJ2-3; a weak D match, TRBD1 (5 bases). The ends were cut back, 6 bases at V and 5 bases at J, with 9 bases in the middle. Germline V lookup: CDR1 SQVTM, CDR2 ANQGSEA. This CDR3 contains 11 residues. Written as DNA, the CDR3 is TGCAGCGTCCCAAGGGGAGATACGCAGTATTTT. This codes for CSVPRGDTQYF.